The clone carrying this T cell receptor beta chain was seen only a few times. The target antigen is unknown. This sample is drawn from a study of Graves' ophthalmopathy and Graves' hyperthyroidism. The CDR3 runs 14 residues. Germline V gives CDR1 SQVTM, CDR2 ANQGSEA. With 3 bases removed from V and 2 bases from J, the gap between germline ends came to 11 bases. Participants with hyperthyroidism, aged 18 to 65, were newly diagnosed with under 2 months' duration. None of the included patients had other autoimmune diseases, uncontrolled infections, pregnancy or lactation, as these led to exclusion. Establishment of the diagnosis relied upon clinical symptoms, serum thyroxine, TRAb, thyroid ultrasound and orbital computed tomography. The authors amplified TCR beta CDR3 regions, and they did so from RNA transcripts for repertoire sequencing. The first round was an RT-PCR with HTBI primers, and the second round was a multiplex PCR. TCRdb fed the multiplex PCR reads into MiXCR, producing one record per CDR3 protein. The repertoire includes a few hundred thousand distinct CDR3 sequences, 35% to 45% of them detected once, and 3.5% to 4.5% sits in the top ten.

Study-wide results and limits: Most thyroid clonotypes expanded beyond 0.001 frequency were also found in blood.

The TCR comes from an adult man with Graves' hyperthyroidism. Input material: peripheral blood or thyroid tissue (not recorded which). The chain has TRBV29-1 and TRBJ2-1; D tentatively fits TRBD1 or TRBD2 (6 bases each). CDR3: CSVDRGLAYNEQFF. CDR3 DNA: TGCAGCGTTGACCGGGGGCTAGCCTACAATGAGCAGTTCTTC.